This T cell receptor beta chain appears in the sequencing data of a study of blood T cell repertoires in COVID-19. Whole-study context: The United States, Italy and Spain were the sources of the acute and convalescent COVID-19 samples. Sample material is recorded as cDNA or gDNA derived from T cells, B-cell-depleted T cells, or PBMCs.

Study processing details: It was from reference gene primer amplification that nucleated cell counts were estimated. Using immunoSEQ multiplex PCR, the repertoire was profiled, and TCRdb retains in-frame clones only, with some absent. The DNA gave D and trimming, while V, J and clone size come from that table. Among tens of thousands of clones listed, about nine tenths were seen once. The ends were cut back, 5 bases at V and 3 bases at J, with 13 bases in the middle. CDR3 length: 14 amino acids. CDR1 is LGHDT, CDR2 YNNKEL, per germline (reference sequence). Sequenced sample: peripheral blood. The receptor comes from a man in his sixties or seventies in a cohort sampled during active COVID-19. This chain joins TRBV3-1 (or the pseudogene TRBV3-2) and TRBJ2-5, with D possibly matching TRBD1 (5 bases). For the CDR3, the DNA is TGTGCCAGCAGCGCTCGGACAAAGGAAGAGACCCAGTACTTC. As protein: CASSARTKEETQYF.